Listed below are T cell receptor beta chains from one sample, sequenced in a study of blood T cell repertoires in COVID-19. Some clones are missing from TCRdb's copy, which holds only in-frame ones; the method was immunoSEQ multiplex PCR. The table lists approximately 400,000 clones, approximately 90% of them singletons. The specimen sequenced was PBMCs or T cells enriched from blood (not recorded which). The receptors stem from a woman aged 40-49 years who had been exposed to COVID-19. The CDR3 runs from the conserved cysteine through the conserved F or W. D genes are given only for firm matches. Only some rows state a clone size, as once, few, many or a class for expanded clones.

clone_size	v_call	d_call	j_call	cdr3_aa	cdr3_nt
-	TRBV28	TRBD1	TRBJ1-2	CASSSGTVLNYGYTF	TGTGCCAGCAGTTCCGGGACAGTTCTTAACTATGGCTACACCTTC
-	TRBV10-1	-	TRBJ1-2	CASSERAGWGFRYGYTF	TGCGCCAGCAGTGAGAGGGCGGGGTGGGGGTTCCGCTATGGCTACACCTTC
once	TRBV5-1	-	TRBJ1-2	CASSFASGTNYGYTF	TGCGCCAGCAGCTTCGCTTCAGGGACTAACTATGGCTACACCTTC
-	TRBV6-6	TRBD2	TRBJ2-7	CASSPPLAGGPGEQYF	TGTGCCAGCAGTCCCCCCCTAGCGGGAGGGCCGGGTGAGCAGTACTTC
-	TRBV7-2	-	TRBJ2-7	CASSSKTRISHRPYEQYF	TGTGCCAGCAGCTCAAAAACGCGGATTTCCCACCGACCTTACGAGCAGTACTTC
-	TRBV5-1	TRBD1	TRBJ1-2	CASSYAVTGQGSSGYTF	TGCGCCAGCAGCTACGCGGTTACGGGACAGGGATCTTCTGGCTACACCTTC
-	TRBV24-1	TRBD1	TRBJ2-7	CATSEGGQGFDEQYF	TGTGCCACCAGTGAAGGGGGACAGGGCTTTGACGAGCAGTACTTC
-	TRBV15	-	TRBJ1-1	CATSRSNTEAFF	TGTGCCACCAGCAGGTCTAACACTGAAGCTTTCTTT
-	TRBV27	TRBD1	TRBJ1-2	CASSLGLGQAGGYTF	TGTGCCAGCAGTTTAGGGTTAGGACAGGCGGGTGGCTACACCTTC
-	TRBV19	-	TRBJ2-7	CASSLAWSSYEQYF	TGTGCCAGTAGCCTCGCGTGGAGCTCCTACGAGCAGTACTTC
once	TRBV19	-	TRBJ1-2	CASTLEDSYGYTF	TGTGCCAGTACCCTTGAGGACAGCTATGGCTACACCTTC
-	TRBV18	-	TRBJ2-2	CASSSGQNTGELFF	TGTGCCAGCTCATCGGGACAGAACACCGGGGAGCTGTTTTTT
few	TRBV10-1	TRBD2	TRBJ2-2	CASSASGGNTGELFF	TGCGCCAGCAGTGCTAGCGGGGGAAACACCGGGGAGCTGTTTTTT
-	TRBV2	-	TRBJ2-1	CASRLGNEQFF	TGTGCCAGCAGACTAGGGAATGAGCAGTTCTTC
-	TRBV7-9	-	TRBJ2-7	CASSRSYEQYF	TGTGCCAGCAGCCGCAGCTACGAGCAGTACTTC
-	TRBV9	-	TRBJ2-7	CASSVVGGGEQYF	TGTGCCAGCAGCGTAGTCGGAGGCGGCGAGCAGTACTTC
-	TRBV30	TRBD1	TRBJ2-2	CACPPPGQGAGELFF	TGTGCCTGCCCCCCTCCGGGACAGGGGGCCGGGGAGCTGTTTTTT
-	TRBV6-5	-	TRBJ2-7	CASSPSSALLGEQYF	TGTGCCAGCAGCCCCTCTAGCGCACTCCTGGGTGAGCAGTACTTC
once	TRBV18	TRBD1	TRBJ1-1	CASTEQGGPNTEAFF	TGTGCCAGCACCGAACAAGGGGGCCCGAACACTGAAGCTTTCTTT
-	TRBV7-9	TRBD1	TRBJ2-2	CASSFAGTGVTGELFF	TGTGCCAGCAGCTTCGCTGGGACAGGGGTGACCGGGGAGCTGTTTTTT
-	TRBV11-3	TRBD1	TRBJ2-3	CASSLDGTGVTDTQYF	TGTGCCAGCAGCTTAGATGGGACAGGGGTAACAGATACGCAGTATTTT
-	TRBV7-2	TRBD2	TRBJ2-4	CASSQMGLAIQYF	TGTGCCAGCAGCCAGATGGGACTAGCGATTCAGTACTTC
-	TRBV12-3/TRBV12-4	-	TRBJ2-7	CASSLRSAREQYF	TGTGCCAGCAGTTTGCGTTCTGCGCGGGAGCAGTACTTC
-	TRBV15	TRBD1	TRBJ1-2	CATSPGQGGINYGYTF	TGTGCCACCAGCCCGGGACAGGGGGGTATTAACTATGGCTACACCTTC
-	TRBV24-1	-	TRBJ2-1	CATSGRAVTYNEQFF	TGTGCCACCAGTGGCCGTGCGGTGACCTACAATGAGCAGTTCTTC
once	TRBV27	TRBD1	TRBJ1-1	CASTRGTGGLITEAFF	TGTGCCAGCACTCGGGGGACAGGGGGTTTGATCACTGAAGCTTTCTTT
-	TRBV7-8	-	TRBJ1-1	CASSLAQEYAEAFF	TGTGCCAGCAGCTTAGCGCAAGAGTACGCTGAAGCTTTCTTT
-	TRBV9	TRBD2	TRBJ2-5	CASSEGPSGKVQETQYF	TGTGCCAGCAGCGAGGGGCCTAGCGGGAAAGTCCAAGAGACCCAGTACTTC
-	TRBV5-4	-	TRBJ1-1	CASSLEPERNTEAFF	TGTGCCAGCAGCTTGGAACCTGAGCGAAACACTGAAGCTTTCTTT
-	TRBV12-3/TRBV12-4	-	TRBJ1-1	CASTAAGEAFF	TGTGCCAGCACTGCTGCAGGGGAAGCTTTCTTT
-	TRBV27	-	TRBJ1-2	CASRPLDRDNYGYTF	TGTGCCAGCAGGCCCCTCGACAGAGATAACTATGGCTACACCTTC
-	TRBV6-5	TRBD1	TRBJ1-2	CASSYSKSGQGLGYTF	TGTGCCAGCAGTTACTCGAAATCAGGACAGGGGTTGGGCTACACCTTC
once	TRBV5-1	TRBD2	TRBJ2-2	CASSVTSGKAGELFF	TGCGCCAGCAGCGTGACTAGCGGGAAGGCCGGGGAGCTGTTTTTT
-	TRBV3-1/TRBV3-2	-	TRBJ1-2	CASSQDFKNYGYTF	TGTGCCAGCAGCCAAGATTTCAAAAACTATGGCTACACCTTC
-	TRBV10-1	TRBD1	TRBJ1-1	CASSPRTGVRAFF	TGCGCCAGCAGCCCTCGGACAGGGGTGAGGGCTTTCTTT
few	TRBV19	-	TRBJ1-2	CASSIVGADTPNYGYTF	TGTGCCAGTAGTATAGTCGGAGCTGATACCCCTAACTATGGCTACACCTTC
-	TRBV2	TRBD1	TRBJ1-2	CASKFTGGVYGYTF	TGTGCCAGCAAATTCACAGGGGGGGTCTATGGCTACACCTTC
once	TRBV12-1	-	TRBJ2-1	CASSPTPGLKDRYNEQFF	TGTGCCAGCAGCCCCACTCCGGGACTCAAGGACAGGTACAATGAGCAGTTCTTC
-	TRBV7-8	-	TRBJ1-2	CASSPIERRPLGYTF	TGTGCCAGCAGCCCCATTGAGAGGAGGCCATTAGGCTACACCTTC
-	TRBV6-5	TRBD1	TRBJ1-2	CASTKGQRGDGGYTF	TGTGCCAGCACTAAGGGACAGAGGGGTGACGGTGGCTACACCTTC
-	TRBV6-2/TRBV6-3	-	TRBJ2-7	CASSDSGHTYEQYF	TGTGCCAGCAGCGACAGTGGGCATACCTACGAGCAGTACTTC
-	TRBV2	TRBD1	TRBJ1-1	CASSGDRATEAFF	TGTGCCAGCAGTGGAGACAGGGCCACTGAAGCTTTCTTT